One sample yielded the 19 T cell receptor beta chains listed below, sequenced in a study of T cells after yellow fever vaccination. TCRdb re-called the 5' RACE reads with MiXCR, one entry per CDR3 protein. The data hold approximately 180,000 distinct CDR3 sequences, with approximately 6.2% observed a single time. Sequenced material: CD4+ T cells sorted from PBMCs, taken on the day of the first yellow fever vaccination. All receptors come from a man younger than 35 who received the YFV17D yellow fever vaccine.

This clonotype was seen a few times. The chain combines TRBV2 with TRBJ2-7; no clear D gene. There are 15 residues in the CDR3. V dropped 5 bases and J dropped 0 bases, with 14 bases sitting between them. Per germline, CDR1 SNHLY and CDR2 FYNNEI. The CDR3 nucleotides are TGTGCCAGCAGTCTCAGTTATCTGCCCTCCTACGAGCAGTACTTC. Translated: CASSLSYLPSYEQYF.

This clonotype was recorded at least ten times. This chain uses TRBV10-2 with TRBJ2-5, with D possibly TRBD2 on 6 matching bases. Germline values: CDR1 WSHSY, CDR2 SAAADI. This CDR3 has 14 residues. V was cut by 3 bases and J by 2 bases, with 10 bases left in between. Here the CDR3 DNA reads TGCGCCAGCAGTGAAGCAGGGAGGCAAGAGACCCAGTACTTC. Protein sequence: CASSEAGRQETQYF.

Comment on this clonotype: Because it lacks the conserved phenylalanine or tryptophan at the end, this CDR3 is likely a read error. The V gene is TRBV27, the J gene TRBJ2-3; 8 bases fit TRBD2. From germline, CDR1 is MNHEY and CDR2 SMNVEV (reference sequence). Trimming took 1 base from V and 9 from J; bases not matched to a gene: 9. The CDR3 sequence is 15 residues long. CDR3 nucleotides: TGTGCCAGCAGTTTATTGGCGGGGGGTGCTATAACGCAGTATATT. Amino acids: CASSLLAGGAITQYI.

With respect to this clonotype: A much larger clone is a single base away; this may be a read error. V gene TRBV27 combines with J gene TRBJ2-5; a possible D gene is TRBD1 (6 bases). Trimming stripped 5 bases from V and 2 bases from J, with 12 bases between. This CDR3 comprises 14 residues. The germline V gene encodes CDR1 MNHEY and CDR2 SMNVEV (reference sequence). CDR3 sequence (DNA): TGTGCCAGCAGTCCCACGAGGGGGCAAGAGACCCAGTACTTC. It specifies CASSPTRGQETQYF.

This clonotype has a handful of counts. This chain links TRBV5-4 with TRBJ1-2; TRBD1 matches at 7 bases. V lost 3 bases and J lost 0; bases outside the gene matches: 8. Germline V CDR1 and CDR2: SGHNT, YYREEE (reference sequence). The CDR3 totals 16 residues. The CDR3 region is CASSSVGQRSNYGYTF. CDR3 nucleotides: TGTGCCAGCAGCTCAGTGGGACAGAGATCTAACTATGGCTACACCTTC. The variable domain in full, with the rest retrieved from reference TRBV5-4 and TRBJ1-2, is ETGVTQSPTHLIKTRGQQVTLRCSSQSGHNTVSWYQQALGQGPQFIFQYYREEENGRGNFPPRFSGLQFPNYSSELNVNALELDDSALYLCASSSVGQRSNYGYTFGSGTRLTVV.

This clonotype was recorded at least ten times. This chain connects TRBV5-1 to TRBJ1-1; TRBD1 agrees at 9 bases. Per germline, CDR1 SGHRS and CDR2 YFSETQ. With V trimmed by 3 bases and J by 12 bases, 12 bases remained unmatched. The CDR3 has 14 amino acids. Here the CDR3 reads CASSSGTGTISTFF. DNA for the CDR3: TGCGCCAGCAGCTCCGGGACAGGGACAATTAGTACTTTCTTT.

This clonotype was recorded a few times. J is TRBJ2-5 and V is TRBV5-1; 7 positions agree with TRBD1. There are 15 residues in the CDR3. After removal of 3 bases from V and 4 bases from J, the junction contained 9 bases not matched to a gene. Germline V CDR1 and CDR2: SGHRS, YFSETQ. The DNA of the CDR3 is TGCGCCAGCAGCTCGGCACAGGGGTTGTTAGAGACCCAGTACTTC. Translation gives CASSSAQGLLETQYF.

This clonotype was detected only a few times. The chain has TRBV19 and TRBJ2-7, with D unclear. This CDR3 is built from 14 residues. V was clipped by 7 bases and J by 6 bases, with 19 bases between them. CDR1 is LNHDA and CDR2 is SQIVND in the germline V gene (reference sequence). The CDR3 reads CASTQQSGSGEQYF. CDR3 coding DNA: TGTGCCAGTACCCAACAAAGTGGGTCTGGCGAGCAGTACTTC.

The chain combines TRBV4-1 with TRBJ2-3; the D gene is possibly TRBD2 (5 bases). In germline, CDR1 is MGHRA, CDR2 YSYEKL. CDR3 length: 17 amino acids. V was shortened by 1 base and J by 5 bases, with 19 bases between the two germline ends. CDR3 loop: CASSQGGSGLALDTQYF. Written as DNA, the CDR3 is TGCGCCAGCAGCCAAGGAGGGTCCGGGCTAGCATTAGATACGCAGTATTTT.

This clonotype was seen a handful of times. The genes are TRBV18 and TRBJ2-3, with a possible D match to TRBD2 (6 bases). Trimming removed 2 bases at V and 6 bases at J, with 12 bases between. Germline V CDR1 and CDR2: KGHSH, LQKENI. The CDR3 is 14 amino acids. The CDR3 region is CASSPIGTSDTQYF. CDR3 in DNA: TGTGCCAGCTCACCAATCGGGACTTCGGATACGCAGTATTTT.

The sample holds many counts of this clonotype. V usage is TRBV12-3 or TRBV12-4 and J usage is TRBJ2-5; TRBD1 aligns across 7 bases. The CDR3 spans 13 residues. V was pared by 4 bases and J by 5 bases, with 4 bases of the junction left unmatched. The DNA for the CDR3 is TGTGCCAGCAGTTACAGGGGACGGGAGACCCAGTACTTC. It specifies CASSYRGRETQYF.

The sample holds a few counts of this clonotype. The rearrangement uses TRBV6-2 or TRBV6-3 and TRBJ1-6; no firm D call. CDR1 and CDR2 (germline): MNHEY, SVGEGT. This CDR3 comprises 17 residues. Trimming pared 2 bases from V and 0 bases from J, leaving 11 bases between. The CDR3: CASSYLGETSYNSPLHF. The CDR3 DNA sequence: TGTGCCAGCAGTTACCTCGGGGAGACCTCCTATAATTCACCCCTCCACTTT.

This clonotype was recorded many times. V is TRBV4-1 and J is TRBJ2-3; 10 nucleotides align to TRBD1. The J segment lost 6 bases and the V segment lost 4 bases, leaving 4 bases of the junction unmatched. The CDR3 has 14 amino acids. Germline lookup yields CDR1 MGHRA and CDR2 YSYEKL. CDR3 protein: CASSRTGGLDTQYF. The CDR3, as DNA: TGCGCCAGCAGCCGGACAGGGGGTTTGGATACGCAGTATTTT.

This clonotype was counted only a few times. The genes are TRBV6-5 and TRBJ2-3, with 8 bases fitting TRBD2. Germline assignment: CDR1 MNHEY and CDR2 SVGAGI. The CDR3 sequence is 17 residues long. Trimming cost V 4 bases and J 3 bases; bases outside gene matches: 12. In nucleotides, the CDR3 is TGTGCCAGCAGTTCCTCTCGGCGTAGCGGGGTTACAGATACGCAGTATTTT. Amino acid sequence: CASSSSRRSGVTDTQYF.

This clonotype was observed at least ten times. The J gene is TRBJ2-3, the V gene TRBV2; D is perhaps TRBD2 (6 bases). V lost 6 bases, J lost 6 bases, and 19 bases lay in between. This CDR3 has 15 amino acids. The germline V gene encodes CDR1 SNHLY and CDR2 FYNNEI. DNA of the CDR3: TGTGCCAGCAGACCTACTAGCACCCCATCGGATACGCAGTATTTT. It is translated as CASRPTSTPSDTQYF.

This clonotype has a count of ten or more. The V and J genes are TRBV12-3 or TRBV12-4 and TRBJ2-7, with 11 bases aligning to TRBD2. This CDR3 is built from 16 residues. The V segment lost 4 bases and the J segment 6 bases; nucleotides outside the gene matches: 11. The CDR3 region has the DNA TGTGCCAGCAGTTCAAGGTGGGGGGGGACTAGCGGCGAGCAGTACTTC. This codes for CASSSRWGGTSGEQYF.

The CDR3 protein is CASIPGSNYGYTF. DNA of the CDR3: TGTGCCAGCATACCAGGGAGTAACTATGGCTACACCTTC. The chain joins TRBV6-6 to TRBJ1-2; a possible D gene is TRBD1 (5 bases). Per the germline V gene, CDR1 is MNHNY and CDR2 is SVGAGI (reference sequence). The CDR3 contains 13 residues. The V gene lost 7 bases and the J gene lost 1 base, with 10 bases spanning the gap.

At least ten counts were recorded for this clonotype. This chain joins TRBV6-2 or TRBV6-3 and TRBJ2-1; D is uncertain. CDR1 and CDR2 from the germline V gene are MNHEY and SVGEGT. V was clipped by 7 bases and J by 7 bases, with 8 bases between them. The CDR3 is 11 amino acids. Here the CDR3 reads CASKWLNEQFF. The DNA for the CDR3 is TGTGCCAGCAAGTGGCTAAATGAGCAGTTCTTC.

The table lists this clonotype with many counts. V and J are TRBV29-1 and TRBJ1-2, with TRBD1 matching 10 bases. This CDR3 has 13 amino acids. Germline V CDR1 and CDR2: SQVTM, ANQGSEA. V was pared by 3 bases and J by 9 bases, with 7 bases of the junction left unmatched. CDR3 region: CSVEFDRGLSYTF. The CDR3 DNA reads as TGCAGCGTTGAGTTCGACAGGGGGCTAAGCTACACCTTC.